These 27 T cell receptor beta chains were sequenced from one sample in a study of vaccination effects on CD4 cells after COVID-19. These receptors' antigens are unknown. TCRdb's table, derived via immunoSEQ multiplex PCR, lists solely in-frame clones and lacks some. This sample has around 25,000 clones, with roughly 76% found just once. Before sequencing, viral peptide pools were used by the ViraFEST assay to expand antigen-specific CD4+ T cells. Having been cultured for around ten days, the cells underwent CD4+ T cell isolation. Prior SARS-CoV-2 infection was absent in the vaccine recipients, as shown by negative nucleocapsid antibodies. The sample here was CD4+ T cells from PBMCs cultured with SARS-CoV-2 spike peptides, taken before COVID-19 vaccination. These receptor sequences come from a human donor who received a COVID-19 vaccine.

This rearrangement joins TRBV10-1 to TRBJ1-1, with D perhaps matching TRBD1 (5 bases). V gave up 0 bases and J gave up 3 bases, with 11 bases separating them. The CDR3 is 15 amino acids. The germline V gene encodes CDR1 WNHNN and CDR2 SYGVQD (reference sequence). Here the CDR3 DNA reads TGCGCCAGCAGTGAGTCGGTGGGGGAGGACACTGAAGCTTTCTTT. It specifies CASSESVGEDTEAFF.

The gene calls are TRBV13 and TRBJ1-2, with unresolved D. The V end lost 0 bases, the J end lost 2 bases, and 10 bases lay between the germline ends. CDR1 and CDR2 (germline): PRHDT, FYEKMQ (reference sequence). CDR3 length equals 15 residues. This chain's CDR3 is CASSLGPGRNYGYTF. CDR3 nucleotide sequence: TGTGCCAGCAGCTTAGGCCCGGGCAGAAACTATGGCTACACCTTC.

J is TRBJ2-3 and V is TRBV5-5; TRBD1 aligns across 7 bases. Germline CDR1 and CDR2: SGHKS and YYEKEE (reference sequence). The CDR3 is 15 residues long. Trimming at V came to 3 bases and at J to 2 bases, leaving 6 bases not matched to a gene. The CDR3 region has the DNA TGTGCCAGCAGCTACCCGGGACAGCCCACAGATACGCAGTATTTT. Its protein is CASSYPGQPTDTQYF.

This sequence joins TRBV6-5 and TRBJ1-4, with TRBD1 as a possible D gene (5 bases). CDR1 and CDR2 (germline): MNHEY, SVGAGI. The CDR3 is made up of 12 amino acids. The V and J ends lost 7 bases and 7 bases respectively, with 10 bases between them. CDR3 sequence (DNA): TGTGCCAGCAACAGGCTCTTTGAAAAACTGTTTTTT. As protein: CASNRLFEKLFF.

This clone is a singleton in its sample. The V call is TRBV7-9, the J call TRBJ1-2, with TRBD1 matching 8 bases. The CDR3 has 16 residues. Per the germline V gene, CDR1 is SEHNR and CDR2 is FQNEAQ (reference sequence). V lost 7 bases and J lost 5; bases outside the gene matches: 15. CDR3 bases: TGTGCCAGCACCAGAGAAAAGGCAGGGGGCGGATATGGCTACACCTTC. Protein: CASTREKAGGGYGYTF.

V gene TRBV18 combines with J gene TRBJ2-3; TRBD2 agrees at 12 bases. The CDR3 spans 16 residues. V gave up 5 bases and J gave up 2 bases; unmatched junction bases: 5. Germline CDR1 reads KGHSH; CDR2 reads LQKENI. The CDR3 is CASSDGLAGLTDTQYF. The CDR3 DNA reads TGTGCCAGCTCAGACGGACTAGCGGGACTCACAGATACGCAGTATTTT.

V usage is TRBV5-8 and J usage is TRBJ2-7; D may be TRBD2 (6 bases). CDR1 and CDR2 from the germline V gene are SGHTS and YDEGEE. Trimming cost V 4 bases and J 1 base, with 15 bases left between them. This CDR3 contains 15 residues. The CDR3 is CASSLLLAVSYEQYF. DNA of the CDR3: TGTGCCAGCAGCCTCCTCTTAGCGGTATCCTACGAGCAGTACTTC. The full variable domain, completed using reference TRBV5-8 and TRBJ2-7, is EAGVTQSPTHLIKTRGQQATLRCSPISGHTSVYWYQQALGLGLQFLLWYDEGEERNRGNFPPRFSGRQFPNYSSELNVNALELEDSALYLCASSLLLAVSYEQYFGPGTRLTVT.

The chain joins TRBV4-1 to TRBJ2-7; TRBD1 or TRBD2 may be the D gene (7 bases each). Per the germline V gene, CDR1 is MGHRA and CDR2 is YSYEKL. This CDR3 comprises 14 residues. Trimming removed 3 bases at V and 6 bases at J, with 15 bases between. Here the CDR3 DNA reads TGCGCCAGCAGCCATGCAGGGGGGGGATTCGAGCAGTACTTC. Its protein is CASSHAGGGFEQYF.

This rearrangement joins TRBV19 to TRBJ2-5; 8 nucleotides match TRBD2. Per germline, CDR1 LNHDA and CDR2 SQIVND (reference sequence). Trimming removed 3 bases from V and 3 bases from J; junction bases left unmatched: 6. This CDR3 region has 15 residues. CDR3 sequence reads: CASSISGLVEETQYF. The CDR3 DNA is TGTGCCAGTAGTATCTCGGGACTAGTGGAAGAGACCCAGTACTTC.

V and J are TRBV7-8 and TRBJ2-1; 8 nucleotides line up with TRBD2. The CDR3 length is 20 residues. V was pared by 2 bases and J by 1 base, with 16 bases of the junction left unmatched. Per germline, CDR1 SGHVS and CDR2 FQNEAQ. CDR3 amino acids: CASSLFRAGVSLRSYNEQFF. DNA for the CDR3: TGTGCCAGCAGCTTATTCCGAGCGGGAGTCTCCCTTAGGTCCTACAATGAGCAGTTCTTC. Drawing the rest from reference TRBV7-8 and TRBJ2-1, the complete variable domain is GAGVSQSPRYKVAKRGQDVALRCDPISGHVSLFWYQQALGQGPEFLTYFQNEAQLDKSGLPSDRFFAERPEGSVSTLKIQRTQQEDSAVYLCASSLFRAGVSLRSYNEQFFGPGTRLTVL.

In its sample, this clone was seen once. The V and J genes are TRBV15 and TRBJ1-2, with D unresolved. CDR1 is LNHNV, CDR2 YYDKDF, per germline (reference sequence). Trimming cost V 0 bases and J 12 bases, with 14 bases left between them. This CDR3 has 13 residues. The CDR3 sequence: CATSRDFQAENTF. CDR3 sequence (DNA): TGTGCCACCAGCAGAGATTTTCAAGCAGAAAACACCTTC.

The chain carries TRBV6-1 and TRBJ2-1; D may be TRBD1 (5 bases). This CDR3 contains 16 residues. V was trimmed by 6 bases and J by 7 bases, leaving 22 bases between them. CDR1 MNHNS and CDR2 SASEGT come from the germline V gene. CDR3 sequence: CASREPQAPSWNEQFF. DNA of the CDR3: TGTGCCAGCAGAGAACCACAGGCTCCCAGTTGGAATGAGCAGTTCTTC.

This chain links TRBV6-5 with TRBJ1-2; D remains ambiguous. Germline CDR1 is MNHEY and CDR2 is SVGAGI. This CDR3 has 14 residues. The V and J ends lost 8 bases and 4 bases respectively, with 17 bases between them. CDR3 nucleotides: TGTGCCAGCTTCCATAATCCACCAGGCTATGGCTACACCTTC. This encodes CASFHNPPGYGYTF.

The chain links TRBV19 to TRBJ2-2; no clear D. The CDR3 is made up of 14 amino acids. The germline gives CDR1 LNHDA, CDR2 SQIVND (reference sequence). Between the trimmed V and J ends, which lost 5 bases and 1 base, there was a span of 8 bases. CDR3 amino acids: CASSLQQNTGELFF. CDR3 nucleotides: TGTGCCAGTAGTCTCCAACAGAACACCGGGGAGCTGTTTTTT.

V is TRBV10-3 and J is TRBJ1-1; possibly TRBD1 for D (5 bases). Trimming pared 3 bases from V and 8 bases from J, leaving 13 bases between. The CDR3 extends over 13 amino acids. CDR1 and CDR2 from the germline V gene are ENHRY and SYGVKD. CDR3: CAISDTGAGEAFF. CDR3 sequence (DNA): TGTGCCATCAGTGATACCGGGGCGGGCGAAGCTTTCTTT.

In DNA form, the CDR3 reads TGTGCCAGCAGCCAACGCCCCTCAACCACGGATACGCAGTATTTT. Translation: CASSQRPSTTDTQYF. The V call is TRBV3-1 (or the pseudogene TRBV3-2), the J call TRBJ2-3, with D unclear. Trimming cost V 2 bases and J 6 bases, with 15 bases left between them. The CDR3 totals 15 residues. Germline-derived CDR1 and CDR2 are LGHDT and YNNKEL (reference sequence).

The chain combines TRBV25-1 with TRBJ2-3, with TRBD2 as a possible D gene (6 bases). Germline V gives CDR1 MGHDK, CDR2 SYGVNS. Between the trimmed V and J ends, which lost 8 bases and 6 bases, there was a span of 12 bases. The CDR3 sequence is 12 residues long. CDR3 in amino acids: CASGLSSDTQYF. CDR3 nucleotide sequence: TGTGCCAGCGGACTAAGCTCGGATACGCAGTATTTT. The variable domain in full, completed from reference TRBV25-1 and TRBJ2-3, reads EADIYQTPRYLVIGTGKKITLECSQTMGHDKMYWYQQDPGMELHLIHYSYGVNSTEKGDLSSESTVSRIRTEHFPLTLESARPSHTSQYLCASGLSSDTQYFGPGTRLTVL.

In this sample, this clone turned up a few times. The chain carries TRBV12-3 or TRBV12-4 and TRBJ2-5; D might be TRBD2 (6 bases). The CDR3 consists of 13 residues. V was shortened by 6 bases and J by 4 bases, with 12 bases between the two germline ends. This CDR3 reads CASSPLARETQYF. The CDR3 region has the DNA TGTGCCAGCAGCCCGCTAGCGAGAGAGACCCAGTACTTC.

This chain links TRBV6-6 with TRBJ1-4; TRBD1 matches at 9 bases. CDR1 and CDR2 from the germline V gene are MNHNY and SVGAGI (reference sequence). CDR3 length equals 16 residues. V lost 6 bases to trimming and J lost 3 bases; unmatched junction nucleotides: 8. CDR3 protein: CASSPGQGRPNEKLFF. CDR3 DNA sequence: TGTGCCAGCAGCCCCGGACAGGGGAGGCCTAATGAAAAACTGTTTTTT.

V gene TRBV7-9 combines with J gene TRBJ2-7; TRBD1 aligns across 11 bases. The trim removed 4 bases at V and 3 bases at J, leaving 8 bases unmatched. This CDR3 is 16 amino acids long. The germline V gene encodes CDR1 SEHNR and CDR2 FQNEAQ (reference sequence). The CDR3: CASSSDRGPGFYEQYF. The CDR3 coding sequence is TGTGCCAGCAGCTCGGACAGGGGGCCAGGCTTCTACGAGCAGTACTTC.

The V call is TRBV16, the J call TRBJ2-2, with a weak D call TRBD1 (6 bases). Per germline, CDR1 KGHSY and CDR2 FQNENV. Trimming removed 1 base at V and 1 base at J, with 10 bases between. The CDR3 has 16 residues. The CDR3 protein is CASSQWQGRNTGELFF. CDR3 DNA: TGTGCCAGCAGCCAATGGCAGGGGAGGAACACCGGGGAGCTGTTTTTT.

The CDR3 reads CASSPGTGKVRMSSYNEQFF. The DNA for the CDR3 is TGCGCCAGCAGCCCCGGGACAGGGAAGGTAAGGATGAGCTCCTACAATGAGCAGTTCTTC. V gene TRBV4-1 combines with J gene TRBJ2-1; the match to TRBD1 covers 9 bases. J gave up 0 bases and V 4 bases, and 16 bases lay outside the gene matches. Per germline, CDR1 MGHRA and CDR2 YSYEKL. The CDR3 covers 20 residues.

The gene calls are TRBV5-5 and TRBJ1-4; D call uncertain. The CDR3 consists of 13 residues. CDR1 is SGHKS and CDR2 is YYEKEE in the germline V gene (reference sequence). Trimming cost V 2 bases and J 8 bases, with 10 bases left between them. In DNA, the CDR3 is TGTGCCAGCAGCTTACAGATAGGGGAAAAACTGTTTTTT. This gives the protein CASSLQIGEKLFF.

The chain combines TRBV27 with TRBJ2-6; 9 nucleotides align to TRBD1. The CDR3 length is 16 residues. Losses at the gene ends were 7 bases for V and 0 bases for J; bases not matched to a gene: 4. Germline lookup yields CDR1 MNHEY and CDR2 SMNVEV (reference sequence). The CDR3 coding sequence is TGTGCCAGCATGGGACAGGGAGTCTCTGGGGCCAACGTCCTGACTTTC. It is translated as CASMGQGVSGANVLTF.

This clone has just a few counts. This chain connects TRBV27 to TRBJ1-1; D unclear. Trimming took 5 bases from V and 2 from J, leaving 6 bases between them. Germline-derived CDR1 and CDR2 are MNHEY and SMNVEV (reference sequence). The CDR3 spans 12 residues. The CDR3 DNA follows: TGTGCCAGCAGTACTATCAACACTGAAGCTTTCTTT. Encoded protein: CASSTINTEAFF.

This clone appeared once. The rearrangement links TRBV28 to TRBJ2-7; D tentatively fits TRBD1 or TRBD2 (7 bases each). Trimming pared 7 bases from V and 3 bases from J, leaving 16 bases between. Per the germline V gene, CDR1 is MDHEN and CDR2 is SYDVKM. The CDR3 sequence is 14 residues long. Written as DNA, the CDR3 is TGTGCCAGCATAGGGGGGGACAGTCGCTACGAGCAGTACTTC. Translated: CASIGGDSRYEQYF.

V gene TRBV6-4 combines with J gene TRBJ2-3; D is perhaps TRBD1 (6 bases). CDR3 size: 13 residues. The ends were cut back, 6 bases at V and 2 bases at J, with 9 bases in the middle. Germline CDR1 MRHNA, CDR2 SNTAGT. CDR3 sequence: CASRGAHTDTQYF. In DNA form, the CDR3 reads TGTGCCAGCAGGGGGGCACACACAGATACGCAGTATTTT.